These 6 T cell receptor beta chains were all obtained from the same sample, sequenced in a study of blood T cells in healthy people across ages. Primers used in a second PCR of about 7 to 12 cycles were a sample-barcoded 5' primer and a J-beta primer mix. TCRdb reprocessed the 5' RACE reads via MiXCR and lists one record per CDR3 protein. The sample lists hundreds of thousands of distinct CDR3 sequences, roughly two fifths occurring once. Source material: blood. The origin of the receptors is a man older than 75 in good health.

The rearrangement joins TRBV6-2 or TRBV6-3 to TRBJ1-6; 7 bases line up with TRBD1. J gave up 7 bases and V 7 bases, and 7 bases lay outside the gene matches. This CDR3 is 14 amino acids long. CDR1 is MNHEY and CDR2 is SVGEGT in the germline V gene. The CDR3 DNA is TGTGCCAGCACCGAGACAGGGAAGAATTCACCCCTCCACTTT. Amino acids: CASTETGKNSPLHF.

This clonotype was seen a handful of times. The chain employs TRBV7-9 and TRBJ2-3; D tentatively fits TRBD1 or TRBD2 (5 bases each). V dropped 5 bases and J dropped 3 bases, with 12 bases sitting between them. This CDR3 contains 14 residues. The germline gives CDR1 SEHNR, CDR2 FQNEAQ (reference sequence). The CDR3 reads CASSPYGGTDTQYF. Here the CDR3 DNA reads TGTGCCAGCAGCCCATATGGGGGAACAGATACGCAGTATTTT.

The rearrangement links TRBV12-5 to TRBJ2-5; weak D call: TRBD2 (6 bases). Trimming stripped 7 bases from V and 1 base from J, with 13 bases between. There are 14 residues in the CDR3. Germline V gene sequence: CDR1 LGHNT, CDR2 FRNRAP. CDR3 sequence (DNA): TGTGCTAGTGTCCGAGGAGGGACCCAAGAGACCCAGTACTTC. This translates into CASVRGGTQETQYF. The variable domain in full, completed from reference TRBV12-5 and TRBJ2-5, reads DARVTQTPRHKVTEMGQEVTMRCQPILGHNTVFWYRQTMMQGLELLAYFRNRAPLDDSGMPKDRFSAEMPDATLATLKIQPSEPRDSAVYFCASVRGGTQETQYFGPGTRLLVL.

The chain links TRBV6-1 to TRBJ2-5; D uncertain. Between the trimmed V and J ends, which lost 4 bases and 0 bases, there was a span of 12 bases. The germline gives CDR1 MNHNS, CDR2 SASEGT. The CDR3 is 15 amino acids. As DNA, the CDR3 is TGTGCCAGCAGTGGTCCGCGAAGGTACCAAGAGACCCAGTACTTC. Its protein product is CASSGPRRYQETQYF.

This CDR3 is CASSFDTSREPQHF. The CDR3 DNA reads TGTGCCAGCAGCTTCGACACGTCGAGGGAGCCCCAGCATTTT. The chain recombines TRBV7-8 with TRBJ1-5; D gene unclear. Looked up from germline, CDR1 is SGHVS and CDR2 is FQNEAQ. The CDR3 consists of 14 residues. Trimming cost V 3 bases and J 8 bases, with 14 bases left between them. Full variable domain (missing parts from reference TRBV7-8 and TRBJ1-5): GAGVSQSPRYKVAKRGQDVALRCDPISGHVSLFWYQQALGQGPEFLTYFQNEAQLDKSGLPSDRFFAERPEGSVSTLKIQRTQQEDSAVYLCASSFDTSREPQHFGDGTRLSIL.

The chain uses TRBV6-5 and TRBJ1-1; 9 bases fit TRBD1. Germline-derived CDR1 and CDR2 are MNHEY and SVGAGI. After removal of 0 bases from V and 1 base from J, the junction contained 3 bases not matched to a gene. This CDR3 has 16 amino acids. CDR3 coding DNA: TGTGCCAGCAGTTACTCGATACAGGGGGCGAACACTGAAGCTTTCTTT. The encoded protein is CASSYSIQGANTEAFF.